Included here is one T cell receptor beta chain sequence, with context. V was shortened by 3 bases and J by 8 bases, with 13 bases between the two germline ends. Per germline, CDR1 MNHEY and CDR2 SMNVEV (reference sequence). The CDR3 runs to 13 residues. In the original workflow: Amplified reference gene primers provided the basis for estimating nucleated cell counts. Profiling relied on immunoSEQ multiplex PCR, and the TCRdb table lists in-frame clones only, not all of them. The V and J calls and clone size are taken from that table; D and trimming were inferred from the DNA. The sample has hundreds of thousands of clones, around 88% seen once. These data come from a study of blood T cell repertoires in COVID-19. As for the study in general: The United States, Italy and Spain were the sources of the acute and convalescent COVID-19 samples. T cells, B-cell-depleted T cells, or PBMCs provided the cDNA or gDNA that served as material.

This receptor was identified in a woman in her forties or fifties with acute or convalescent COVID-19. The chain combines TRBV27 with TRBJ1-2, with unresolved D. The sample consisted of peripheral blood. CDR3 in DNA: TGTGCCAGCAGTTTCGGTTCAAACGGGGGCTACACCTTC. It specifies CASSFGSNGGYTF.